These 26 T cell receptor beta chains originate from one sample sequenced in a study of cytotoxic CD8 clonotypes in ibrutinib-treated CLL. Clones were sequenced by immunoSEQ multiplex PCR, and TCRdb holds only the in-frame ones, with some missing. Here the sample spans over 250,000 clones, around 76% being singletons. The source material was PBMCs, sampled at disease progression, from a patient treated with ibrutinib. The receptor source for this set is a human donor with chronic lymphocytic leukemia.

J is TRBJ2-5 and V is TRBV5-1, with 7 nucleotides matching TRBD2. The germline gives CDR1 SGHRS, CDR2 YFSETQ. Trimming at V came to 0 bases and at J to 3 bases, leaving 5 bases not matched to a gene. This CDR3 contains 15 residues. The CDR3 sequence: CASSLEGLGKETQYF. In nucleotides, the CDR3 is TGCGCCAGCAGCTTGGAAGGACTAGGAAAAGAGACCCAGTACTTC.

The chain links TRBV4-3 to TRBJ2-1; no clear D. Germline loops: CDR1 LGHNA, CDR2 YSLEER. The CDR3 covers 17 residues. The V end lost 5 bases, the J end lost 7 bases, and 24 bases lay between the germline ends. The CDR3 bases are TGCGCCAGCAGCTCTACGTGGGCGACCCCGTTCCGGAATGAGCAGTTCTTC. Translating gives CASSSTWATPFRNEQFF.

This CDR3 is CASSLDGPSAQHF. In DNA form, the CDR3 reads TGTGCCAGCAGTTTAGATGGTCCCTCGGCCCAGCATTTT. The chain employs TRBV28 and TRBJ1-5, with D hard to call. Germline-derived CDR1 and CDR2 are MDHEN and SYDVKM. The CDR3 is 13 residues long. V was pared by 2 bases and J by 11 bases, with 13 bases between. Supplemented by reference TRBV28 and TRBJ1-5, the full variable domain reads DVKVTQSSRYLVKRTGEKVFLECVQDMDHENMFWYRQDPGLGLRLIYFSYDVKMKEKGDIPEGYSVSREKKERFSLILESASTNQTSMYLCASSLDGPSAQHFGDGTRLSIL.

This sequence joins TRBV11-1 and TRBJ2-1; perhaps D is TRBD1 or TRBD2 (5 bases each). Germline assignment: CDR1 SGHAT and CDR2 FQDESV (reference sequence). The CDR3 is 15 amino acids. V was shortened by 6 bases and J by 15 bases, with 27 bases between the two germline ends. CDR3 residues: CASSPRKGGGFYMFF. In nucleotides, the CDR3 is TGTGCCAGCAGTCCCCGAAAGGGTGGGGGATTCTACATGTTCTTC.

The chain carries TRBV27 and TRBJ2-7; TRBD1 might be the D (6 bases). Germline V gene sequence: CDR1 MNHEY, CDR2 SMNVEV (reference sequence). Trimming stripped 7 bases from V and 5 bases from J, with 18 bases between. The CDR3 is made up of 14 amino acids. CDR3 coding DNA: TGTGCCAGCAAACGAACAGGGCCCGTTAACGAGCAGTACTTC. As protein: CASKRTGPVNEQYF.

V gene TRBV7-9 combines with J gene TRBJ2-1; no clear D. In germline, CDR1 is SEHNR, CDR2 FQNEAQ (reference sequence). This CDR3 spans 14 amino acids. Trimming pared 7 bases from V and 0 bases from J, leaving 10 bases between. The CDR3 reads CASTYMPSYNEQFF. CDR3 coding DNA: TGTGCCAGCACCTACATGCCCTCCTACAATGAGCAGTTCTTC.

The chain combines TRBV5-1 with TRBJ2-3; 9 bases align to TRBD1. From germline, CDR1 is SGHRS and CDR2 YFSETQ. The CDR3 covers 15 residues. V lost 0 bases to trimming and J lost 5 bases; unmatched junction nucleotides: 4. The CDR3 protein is CASSLGDRELDTQYF. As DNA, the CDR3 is TGCGCCAGCAGCTTGGGGGACAGGGAGCTAGATACGCAGTATTTT.

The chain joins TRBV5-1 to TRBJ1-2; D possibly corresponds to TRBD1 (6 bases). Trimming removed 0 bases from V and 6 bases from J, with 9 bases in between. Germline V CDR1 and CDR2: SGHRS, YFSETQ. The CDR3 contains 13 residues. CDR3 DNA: TGCGCCAGCAGCTTGGTGGGGGGCCATGGCTACACCTTC. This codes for CASSLVGGHGYTF.

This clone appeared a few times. The chain's CDR3 is CASSLKSLSYEQYF. Written as DNA, the CDR3 is TGCGCCAGCAGCTTGAAGTCCCTCTCCTACGAGCAGTACTTC. The V gene is TRBV5-1, the J gene TRBJ2-7; the D is unclear. Germline-derived CDR1 and CDR2 are SGHRS and YFSETQ. The CDR3 consists of 14 residues. V lost 1 base and J 0 bases, leaving 8 bases between the germline ends.

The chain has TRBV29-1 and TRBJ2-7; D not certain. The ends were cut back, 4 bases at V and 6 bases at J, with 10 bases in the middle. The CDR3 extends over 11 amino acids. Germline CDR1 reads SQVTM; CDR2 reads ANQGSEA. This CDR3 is CSVGHTGEQYF. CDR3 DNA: TGCAGCGTTGGGCATACTGGCGAGCAGTACTTC.

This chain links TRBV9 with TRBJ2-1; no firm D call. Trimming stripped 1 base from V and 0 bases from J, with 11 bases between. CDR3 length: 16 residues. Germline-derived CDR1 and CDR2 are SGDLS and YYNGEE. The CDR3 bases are TGTGCCAGCAGCGTATCGGGTGGTTCCTCCTACAATGAGCAGTTCTTC. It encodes CASSVSGGSSYNEQFF.

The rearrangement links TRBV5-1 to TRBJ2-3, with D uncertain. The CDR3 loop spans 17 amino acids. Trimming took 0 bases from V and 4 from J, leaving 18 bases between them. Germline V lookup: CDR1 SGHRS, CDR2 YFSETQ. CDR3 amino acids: CASSLVSSPSPPDTQYF. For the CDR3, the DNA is TGCGCCAGCAGCTTGGTCTCGTCACCCTCCCCCCCAGATACGCAGTATTTT. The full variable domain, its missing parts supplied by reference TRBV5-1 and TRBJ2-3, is KAGVTQTPRYLIKTRGQQVTLSCSPISGHRSVSWYQQTPGQGLQFLFEYFSETQRNKGNFPGRFSGRQFSNSRSEMNVSTLELGDSALYLCASSLVSSPSPPDTQYFGPGTRLTVL.

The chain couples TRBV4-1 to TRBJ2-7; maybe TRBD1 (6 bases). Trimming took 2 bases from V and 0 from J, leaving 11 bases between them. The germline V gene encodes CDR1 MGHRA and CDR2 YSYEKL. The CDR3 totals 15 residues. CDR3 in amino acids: CASSQRGTDSYEQYF. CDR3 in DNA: TGCGCCAGCAGCCAAAGGGGGACGGACTCCTACGAGCAGTACTTC.

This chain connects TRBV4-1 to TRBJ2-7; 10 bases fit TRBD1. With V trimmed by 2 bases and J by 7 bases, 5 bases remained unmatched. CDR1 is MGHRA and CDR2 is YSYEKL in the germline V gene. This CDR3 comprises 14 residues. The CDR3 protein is CASSQRQGAREQYF. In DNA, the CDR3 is TGCGCCAGCAGCCAACGACAGGGGGCTAGGGAGCAGTACTTC.

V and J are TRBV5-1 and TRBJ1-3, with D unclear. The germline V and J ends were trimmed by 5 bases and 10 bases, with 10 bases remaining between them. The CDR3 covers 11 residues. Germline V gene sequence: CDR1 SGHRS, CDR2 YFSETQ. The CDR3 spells CASRSQATIYF. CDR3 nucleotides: TGCGCCAGCAGATCCCAGGCGACCATATATTTT.

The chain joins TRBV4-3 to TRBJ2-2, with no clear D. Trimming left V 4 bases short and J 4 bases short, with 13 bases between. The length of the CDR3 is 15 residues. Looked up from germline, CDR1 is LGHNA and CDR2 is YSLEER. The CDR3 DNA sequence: TGCGCCAGCAGCCCAACTCACCCGAGCACCGGGGAGCTGTTTTTT. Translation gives CASSPTHPSTGELFF.

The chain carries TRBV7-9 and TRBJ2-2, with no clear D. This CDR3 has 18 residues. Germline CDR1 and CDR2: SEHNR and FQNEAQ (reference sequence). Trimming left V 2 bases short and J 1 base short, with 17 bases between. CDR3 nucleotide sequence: TGTGCCAGCAGCTTACGGGTAGGGATGGTTTGGAACACCGGGGAGCTGTTTTTT. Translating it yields CASSLRVGMVWNTGELFF.

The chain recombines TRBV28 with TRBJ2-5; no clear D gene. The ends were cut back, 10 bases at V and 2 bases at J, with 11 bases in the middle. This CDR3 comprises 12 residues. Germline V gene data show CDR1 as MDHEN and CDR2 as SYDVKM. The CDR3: CATSNQQETQYF. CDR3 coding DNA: TGTGCCACGTCCAACCAACAAGAGACCCAGTACTTC.

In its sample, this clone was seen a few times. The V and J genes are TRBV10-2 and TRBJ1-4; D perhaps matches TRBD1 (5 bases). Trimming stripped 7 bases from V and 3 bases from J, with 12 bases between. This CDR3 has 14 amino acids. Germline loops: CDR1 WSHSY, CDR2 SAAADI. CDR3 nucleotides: TGCGCCAGCAATCCCGACAGCCCTAATGAAAAACTGTTTTTT. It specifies CASNPDSPNEKLFF.

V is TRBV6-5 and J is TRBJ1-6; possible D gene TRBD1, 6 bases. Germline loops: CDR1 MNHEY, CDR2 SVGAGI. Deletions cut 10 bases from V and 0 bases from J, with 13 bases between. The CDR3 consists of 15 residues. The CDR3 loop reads CAIRDRSSYNSPLHF. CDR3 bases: TGTGCCATACGAGACAGGAGCTCCTATAATTCACCCCTCCACTTT.

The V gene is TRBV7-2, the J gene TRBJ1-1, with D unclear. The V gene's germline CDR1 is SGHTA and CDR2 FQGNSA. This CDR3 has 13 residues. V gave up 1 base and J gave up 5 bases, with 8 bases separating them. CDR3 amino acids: CASSLVRQTEAFF. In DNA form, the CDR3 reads TGTGCCAGCAGCTTAGTAAGGCAAACTGAAGCTTTCTTT.

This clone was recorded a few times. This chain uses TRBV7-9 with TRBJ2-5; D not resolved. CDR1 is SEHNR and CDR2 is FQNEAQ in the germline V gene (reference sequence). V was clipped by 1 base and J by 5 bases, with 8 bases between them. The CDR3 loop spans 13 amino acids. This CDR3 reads CASSLDSAETQYF. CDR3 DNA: TGTGCCAGCAGCTTAGACAGCGCCGAGACCCAGTACTTC.

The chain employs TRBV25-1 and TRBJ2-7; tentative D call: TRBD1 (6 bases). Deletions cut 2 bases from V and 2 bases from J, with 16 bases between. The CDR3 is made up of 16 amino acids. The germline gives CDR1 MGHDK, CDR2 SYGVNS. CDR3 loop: CASSERETQGAYEQYF. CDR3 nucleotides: TGTGCCAGCAGTGAAAGGGAGACACAGGGAGCCTACGAGCAGTACTTC.

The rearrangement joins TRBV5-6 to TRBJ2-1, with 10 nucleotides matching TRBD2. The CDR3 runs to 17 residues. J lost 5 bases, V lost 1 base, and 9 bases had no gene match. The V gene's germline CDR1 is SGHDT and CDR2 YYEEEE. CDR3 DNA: TGTGCCAGCAGCTTGTTAGCTGGACTAGCGGCCAACAATGAGCAGTTCTTC. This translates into CASSLLAGLAANNEQFF.

CDR3 bases: TGTGCCAGCACCCCGGGACAGAGTGATCAGCCCCAGCATTTT. Translated, it gives CASTPGQSDQPQHF. The chain combines TRBV11-1 with TRBJ1-5, with 7 bases lining up with TRBD1. Germline V gene sequence: CDR1 SGHAT, CDR2 FQDESV (reference sequence). Trimming took 7 bases from V and 5 from J; bases not matched to a gene: 8. This CDR3 contains 14 residues.

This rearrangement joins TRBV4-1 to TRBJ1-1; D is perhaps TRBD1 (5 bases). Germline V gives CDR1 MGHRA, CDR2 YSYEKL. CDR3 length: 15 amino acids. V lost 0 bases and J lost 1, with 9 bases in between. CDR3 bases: TGCGCCAGCAGCCAAGATCAAGGGACGAACACTGAAGCTTTCTTT. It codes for CASSQDQGTNTEAFF.